This T cell receptor (beta chain) was identified in a study of blood T cells in healthy people across ages. A sample-barcoded 5' primer and a J-beta primer mix were used in a second PCR of roughly 7 to 11 cycles. TCRdb re-derived calls from the 5' RACE reads in MiXCR, one entry per CDR3 protein. In the table there are some 1.5 million distinct CDR3 sequences, roughly 27% of which are singletons. This clonotype was detected only a few times. V was pared by 3 bases and J by 2 bases, with 5 bases of the junction left unmatched. CDR1 LNHNV and CDR2 YYDKDF come from the germline V gene (reference sequence). The CDR3 runs 15 residues.

The chain carries TRBV15 and TRBJ2-3; 7 positions agree with TRBD1. The sample comprised blood. The sequence derives from a woman in her 30s in good health. CDR3 DNA sequence: TGTGCCACCAGCAGTGGACAGGCCGTCACAGATACGCAGTATTTT. It encodes CATSSGQAVTDTQYF.